The 12 T cell receptor beta chains listed next were all sequenced from one sample in a study of tumor T cells in aggressive B-cell lymphoma. The repertoire was sequenced with immunoSEQ multiplex PCR; TCRdb's copy has only in-frame clones and lacks some. The profile shows 2,000 to 2,500 clones, 85% to 95% of them singletons. The sequenced sample was tumor tissue. The receptors stem from an adult with diffuse large B cell lymphoma.

J is TRBJ2-2 and V is TRBV6-1, with a tentative D call TRBD1 (6 bases). V was shortened by 5 bases and J by 6 bases, with 13 bases between the two germline ends. This CDR3 is built from 14 residues. The germline V gene has CDR1 MNHNS and CDR2 SASEGT. DNA for the CDR3: TGTGCCAGCAGTAAGGACAGCGAGGCCGGGGAGCTGTTTTTT. Residues: CASSKDSEAGELFF.

The CDR3 coding sequence is TGTGCCAGCAGTCCCGCTAGCGCAAGGGGCATTCAGTACTTC. Translating it yields CASSPASARGIQYF. The chain is built from TRBV27 and TRBJ2-4; the D gene is possibly TRBD2 (6 bases). The CDR3 length is 14 residues. CDR1 MNHEY and CDR2 SMNVEV come from the germline V gene (reference sequence). Deletions cut 5 bases from V and 9 bases from J, with 17 bases between.

The V call is TRBV30, the J call TRBJ1-5; TRBD1 might be the D (6 bases). The V gene lost 1 base and the J gene lost 9 bases, with 10 bases spanning the gap. Germline CDR1 is GTSNPN and CDR2 is SVGIG (reference sequence). The CDR3 is 12 residues long. The CDR3 DNA is TGTGCCTGGAGTGACCCGGACAGGCCCCAGCATTTT. This encodes CAWSDPDRPQHF.

Worth noting for this clone: The junction and the germline gene differ at one end; a read error may be behind it. The chain joins TRBV27 to TRBJ1-2; a weak D match, TRBD1 (6 bases). This CDR3 contains 16 residues. The germline V gene encodes CDR1 MNHEY and CDR2 SMNVEV (reference sequence). In DNA, the CDR3 is TGTGCCAGCAGTTTCACCGCACTCGGACAGTTATATGGTTACACCTTC. It translates to CASSFTALGQLYGYTF.

The rearrangement links TRBV28 to TRBJ1-5, with D unclear. Trimming shortened V by 4 bases and J by 4 bases, and 8 bases separated the two germline ends. CDR3 length: 13 amino acids. The germline gives CDR1 MDHEN, CDR2 SYDVKM. The CDR3 nucleotides read TGTGCCAGCAGTTCTGCCGGGAATCAGCCCCAGCATTTT. Its protein product is CASSSAGNQPQHF. Filled out from reference TRBV28 and TRBJ1-5, the complete variable domain reads DVKVTQSSRYLVKRTGEKVFLECVQDMDHENMFWYRQDPGLGLRLIYFSYDVKMKEKGDIPEGYSVSREKKERFSLILESASTNQTSMYLCASSSAGNQPQHFGDGTRLSIL.

The V gene is TRBV4-1, the J gene TRBJ1-2, with TRBD1 matching 7 bases. The length of the CDR3 is 14 residues. Trimming cost V 0 bases and J 4 bases; bases outside gene matches: 2. Germline V gene data show CDR1 as MGHRA and CDR2 as YSYEKL. The CDR3 DNA is TGCGCCAGCAGCCAAGAAAGGGGGCCCTATGGCTACACCTTC. Translated: CASSQERGPYGYTF.

The chain couples TRBV27 to TRBJ2-2; tentative D call: TRBD1 (6 bases). The CDR3 is made up of 13 amino acids. Germline lookup yields CDR1 MNHEY and CDR2 SMNVEV (reference sequence). The germline V and J ends were trimmed by 2 bases and 8 bases, with 9 bases remaining between them. Here the CDR3 DNA reads TGTGCCAGCAGTTTACAAACAGGGGGGGAGCTGTTTTTT. This gives the protein CASSLQTGGELFF.

The genes are TRBV7-9 and TRBJ1-3; 7 nucleotides line up with TRBD1. V lost 1 base and J lost 3; bases outside the gene matches: 9. The length of the CDR3 is 17 residues. Germline CDR1 and CDR2: SEHNR and FQNEAQ (reference sequence). In DNA form, the CDR3 reads TGTGCCAGCAGCTTAGGACGACCCGGGACAGATGGAAACACCATATATTTT. Residues: CASSLGRPGTDGNTIYF.

This clone has only a few counts. For the CDR3, the DNA is TGTGCCAGCAGCGTAATGGCTAGCGGCGAGCAGTACTTC. It yields the protein CASSVMASGEQYF. V is TRBV9 and J is TRBJ2-7; 7 nucleotides match TRBD2. The V gene end was trimmed by 1 base and the J gene end by 6 bases; junction bases not matched to a gene: 4. The CDR3 loop spans 13 amino acids. The V gene's germline CDR1 is SGDLS and CDR2 YYNGEE.

The chain uses TRBV7-3 and TRBJ2-7, with 11 bases aligning to TRBD2. V dropped 1 base and J dropped 4; count of bases not matched to a gene: 9. Germline CDR1 reads SGHTA; CDR2 reads FQGTGA. The CDR3 extends over 17 amino acids. DNA of the CDR3: TGTGCCAGCAGCTTAAGGCTCCTCCTAGCGGGAGGTTACGAGCAGTACTTC. This encodes CASSLRLLLAGGYEQYF.

CDR3 DNA sequence: TGTGCCAGCACCCCTCTGGGCAGCAGGCACGGCTACACCTTC. It codes for CASTPLGSRHGYTF. The V and J genes are TRBV21-1 and TRBJ1-2; TRBD1 is the table's D call and was not checked against the DNA. TRBV21-1 is assigned pseudogene status. The CDR3 is 14 amino acids.

V and J are TRBV6-6 and TRBJ1-1, with a tentative D call TRBD1 (5 bases). This CDR3 is 11 amino acids long. V was pared by 5 bases and J by 8 bases, with 9 bases between. Germline-derived CDR1 and CDR2 are MNHNY and SVGAGI (reference sequence). CDR3: CASSRTGEAFF. CDR3 nucleotides: TGTGCCAGCAGTAGAACAGGAGAAGCTTTCTTT.